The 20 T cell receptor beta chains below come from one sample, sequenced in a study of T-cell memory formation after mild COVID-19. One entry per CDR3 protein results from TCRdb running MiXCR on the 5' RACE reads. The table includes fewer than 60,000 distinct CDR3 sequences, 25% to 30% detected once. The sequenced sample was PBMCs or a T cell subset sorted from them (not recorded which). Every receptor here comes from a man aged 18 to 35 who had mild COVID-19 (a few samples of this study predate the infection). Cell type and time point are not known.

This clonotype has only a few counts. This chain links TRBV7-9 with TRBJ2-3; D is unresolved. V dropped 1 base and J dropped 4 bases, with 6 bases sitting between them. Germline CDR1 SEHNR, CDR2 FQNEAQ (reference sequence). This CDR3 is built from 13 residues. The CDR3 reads CASSLDFPDTQYF. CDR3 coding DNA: TGTGCCAGCAGCTTAGACTTTCCAGATACGCAGTATTTT. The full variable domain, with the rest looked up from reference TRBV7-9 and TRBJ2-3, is DTGVSQNPRHKITKRGQNVTFRCDPISEHNRLYWYRQTLGQGPEFLTYFQNEAQLEKSRLLSDRFSAERPKGSFSTLEIQRTEQGDSAMYLCASSLDFPDTQYFGPGTRLTVL.

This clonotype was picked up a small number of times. CDR3 residues: CASSLGGQATYEQYV. In nucleotides, the CDR3 is TGTGCCAGCAGCTTAGGGGGACAGGCGACCTACGAGCAGTACGTC. The gene calls are TRBV7-2 and TRBJ2-7; 8 bases are a match to TRBD1. The CDR3 is 15 residues long. J gave up 2 bases and V 1 base, and 4 bases lay outside the gene matches. Per the germline V gene, CDR1 is SGHTA and CDR2 is FQGNSA.

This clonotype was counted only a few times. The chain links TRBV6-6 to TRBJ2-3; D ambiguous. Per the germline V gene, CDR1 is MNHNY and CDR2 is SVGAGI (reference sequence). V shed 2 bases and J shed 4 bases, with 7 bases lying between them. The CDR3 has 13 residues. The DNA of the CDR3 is TGTGCCAGCAGTTACGGACCTGCAGATACGCAGTATTTT. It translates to CASSYGPADTQYF.

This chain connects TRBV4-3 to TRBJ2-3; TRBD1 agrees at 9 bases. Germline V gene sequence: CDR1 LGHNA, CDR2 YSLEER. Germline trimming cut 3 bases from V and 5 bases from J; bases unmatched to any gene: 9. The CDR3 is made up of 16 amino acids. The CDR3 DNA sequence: TGCGCCAGCAGCCATGCTCCGGGACAGGGTGAAGATACGCAGTATTTT. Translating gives CASSHAPGQGEDTQYF.

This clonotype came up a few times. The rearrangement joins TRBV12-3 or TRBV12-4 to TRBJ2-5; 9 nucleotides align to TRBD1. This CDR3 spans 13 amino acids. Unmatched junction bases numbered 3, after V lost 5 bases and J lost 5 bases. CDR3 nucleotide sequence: TGTGCCAGCAGTACAGGGGGCTGGGAGACCCAGTACTTC. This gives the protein CASSTGGWETQYF.

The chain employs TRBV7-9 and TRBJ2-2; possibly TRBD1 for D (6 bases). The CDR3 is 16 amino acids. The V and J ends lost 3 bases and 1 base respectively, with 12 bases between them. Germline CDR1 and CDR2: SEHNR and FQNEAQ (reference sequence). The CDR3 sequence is CASSFLEGQNTGELFF. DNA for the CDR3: TGTGCCAGCAGCTTCCTCGAGGGACAGAACACCGGGGAGCTGTTTTTT. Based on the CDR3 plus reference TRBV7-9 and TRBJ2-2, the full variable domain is DTGVSQNPRHKITKRGQNVTFRCDPISEHNRLYWYRQTLGQGPEFLTYFQNEAQLEKSRLLSDRFSAERPKGSFSTLEIQRTEQGDSAMYLCASSFLEGQNTGELFFGEGSRLTVL.

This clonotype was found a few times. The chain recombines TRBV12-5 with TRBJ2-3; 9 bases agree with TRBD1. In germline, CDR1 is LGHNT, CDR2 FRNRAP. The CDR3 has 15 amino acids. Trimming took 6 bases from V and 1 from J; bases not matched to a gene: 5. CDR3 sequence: CASGPGQGGTDTQYF. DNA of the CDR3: TGTGCTAGTGGGCCGGGACAGGGTGGCACAGATACGCAGTATTTT.

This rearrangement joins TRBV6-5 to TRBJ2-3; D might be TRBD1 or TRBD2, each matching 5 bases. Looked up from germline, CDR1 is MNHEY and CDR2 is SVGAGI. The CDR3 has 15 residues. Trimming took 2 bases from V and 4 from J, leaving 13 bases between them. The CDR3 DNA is TGTGCCAGCAGTTACACGGGGCGGCCCTCAGATACGCAGTATTTT. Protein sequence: CASSYTGRPSDTQYF.

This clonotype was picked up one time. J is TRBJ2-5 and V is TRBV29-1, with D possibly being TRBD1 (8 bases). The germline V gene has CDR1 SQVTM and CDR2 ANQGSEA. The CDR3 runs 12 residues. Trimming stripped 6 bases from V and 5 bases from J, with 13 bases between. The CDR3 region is CSVGQGGETQYF. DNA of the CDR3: TGCAGCGTAGGACAGGGAGGGGAGACCCAGTACTTC.

The CDR3 protein is CSARGIQAANSPLHF. CDR3 coding DNA: TGCAGTGCTAGAGGCATACAGGCGGCAAATTCACCCCTCCACTTT. The V and J genes are TRBV20-1 and TRBJ1-6; a weak D match, TRBD1 (5 bases). Between the trimmed V and J ends, which lost 1 base and 7 bases, there was a span of 14 bases. The CDR3 consists of 15 residues. Germline V gene sequence: CDR1 DFQATT, CDR2 SNEGSKA (reference sequence).

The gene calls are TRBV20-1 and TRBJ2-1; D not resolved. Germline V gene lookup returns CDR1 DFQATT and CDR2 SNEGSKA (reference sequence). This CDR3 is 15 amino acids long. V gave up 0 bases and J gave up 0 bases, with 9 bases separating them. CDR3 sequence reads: CSAREWQSSYNEQFF. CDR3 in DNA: TGCAGTGCTAGAGAATGGCAGAGCTCCTACAATGAGCAGTTCTTC.

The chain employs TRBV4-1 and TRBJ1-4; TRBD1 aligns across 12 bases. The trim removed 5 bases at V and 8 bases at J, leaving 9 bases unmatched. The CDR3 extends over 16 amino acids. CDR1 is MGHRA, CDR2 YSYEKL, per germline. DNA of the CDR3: TGCGCCAGCAGCGGGACAGGGGGCGTCCGTAACGAAAAACTGTTTTTT. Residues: CASSGTGGVRNEKLFF.

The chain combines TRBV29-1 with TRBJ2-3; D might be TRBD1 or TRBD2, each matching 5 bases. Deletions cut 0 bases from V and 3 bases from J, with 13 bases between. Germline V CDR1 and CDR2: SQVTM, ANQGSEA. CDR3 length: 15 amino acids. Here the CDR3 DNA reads TGCAGCGTTGAAGACACGGGGCTCGAGACAGATACGCAGTATTTT. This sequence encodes CSVEDTGLETDTQYF.

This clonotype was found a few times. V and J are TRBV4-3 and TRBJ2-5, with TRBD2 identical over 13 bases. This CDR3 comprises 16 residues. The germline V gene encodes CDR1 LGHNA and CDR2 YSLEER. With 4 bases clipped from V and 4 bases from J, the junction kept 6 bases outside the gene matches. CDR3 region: CASSPLLAGGPETQYF. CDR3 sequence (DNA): TGCGCCAGCAGCCCACTACTAGCGGGGGGGCCAGAGACCCAGTACTTC.

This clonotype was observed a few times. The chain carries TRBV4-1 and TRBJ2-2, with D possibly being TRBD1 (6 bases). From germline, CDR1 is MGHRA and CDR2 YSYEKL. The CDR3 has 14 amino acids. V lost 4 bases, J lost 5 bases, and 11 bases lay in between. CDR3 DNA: TGCGCCAGCAGCCTACCTGGACAGACCGGGGAGCTGTTTTTT. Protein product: CASSLPGQTGELFF.

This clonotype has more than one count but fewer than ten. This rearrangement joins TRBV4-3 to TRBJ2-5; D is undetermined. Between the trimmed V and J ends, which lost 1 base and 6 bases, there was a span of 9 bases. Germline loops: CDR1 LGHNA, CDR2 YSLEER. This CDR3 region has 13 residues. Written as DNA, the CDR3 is TGCGCCAGCAGCCAAGCAGTATGGAAGACCCAGTACTTC. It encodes CASSQAVWKTQYF.

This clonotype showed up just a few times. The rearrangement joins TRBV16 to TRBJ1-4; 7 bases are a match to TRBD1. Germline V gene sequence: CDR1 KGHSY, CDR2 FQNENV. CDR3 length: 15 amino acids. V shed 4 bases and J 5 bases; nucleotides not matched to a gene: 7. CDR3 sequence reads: CASSLLGQKNEKLFF. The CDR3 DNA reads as TGTGCCAGCAGCCTCCTGGGACAGAAAAATGAAAAACTGTTTTTT.

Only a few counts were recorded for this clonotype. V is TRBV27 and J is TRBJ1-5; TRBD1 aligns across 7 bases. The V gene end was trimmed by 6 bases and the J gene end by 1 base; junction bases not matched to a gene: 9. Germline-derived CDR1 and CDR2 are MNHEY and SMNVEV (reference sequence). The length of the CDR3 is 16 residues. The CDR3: CASREGGAGSNQPQHF. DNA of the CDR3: TGTGCCAGCAGGGAAGGGGGCGCGGGAAGCAATCAGCCCCAGCATTTT.

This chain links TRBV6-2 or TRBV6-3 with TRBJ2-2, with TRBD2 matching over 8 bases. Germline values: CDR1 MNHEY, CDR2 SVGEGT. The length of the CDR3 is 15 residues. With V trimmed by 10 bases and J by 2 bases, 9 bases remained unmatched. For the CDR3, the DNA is TGTGCCACCCACCCAGCGGGGGCTAACACCGGGGAGCTGTTTTTT. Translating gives CATHPAGANTGELFF.

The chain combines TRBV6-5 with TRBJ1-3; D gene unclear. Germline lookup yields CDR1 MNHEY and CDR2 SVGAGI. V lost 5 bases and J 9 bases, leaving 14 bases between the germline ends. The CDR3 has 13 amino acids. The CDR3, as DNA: TGTGCCAGCAGTGACCGCTCGAGGAGCACCATATATTTT. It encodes CASSDRSRSTIYF.